Included here is one T cell receptor beta chain sequence, with context. This clonotype was seen many times. Its antigen is unknown. No much larger clonotype is one base removed from it; base qualities were not supplied. This entry belongs to a study of Graves' ophthalmopathy and Graves' hyperthyroidism listed by TCRdb under 2018. Turning to the overall study: Peripheral blood was collected at initial diagnosis, prior to any treatment. The study used TCR beta repertoire signatures to distinguish Graves' ophthalmopathy from Graves' hyperthyroidism and to predict progression to ophthalmopathy. In total, under 150 blood samples were TCR-sequenced: approximately 42 ophthalmopathy, under 80 hyperthyroidism and approximately 17 hyperthyroidism-to-ophthalmopathy patients. To explore V-J signatures that separate ophthalmopathy from hyperthyroidism, a discovery set of fewer than 110 patients was enrolled, consisting of fewer than 45 with ophthalmopathy and 57 with stable hyperthyroidism. The independent validation cohort included around 19 hyperthyroidism patients plus 17 patients who later progressed from hyperthyroidism to ophthalmopathy. In roughly 6 hyperthyroidism patients, the T-cell repertoires found in thyroid tissue were compared with those found in blood. Once sampling was done, hyperthyroidism patients were given methimazole at a starting dose of 30 mg daily, while ophthalmopathy patients were given high-dose intravenous methylprednisolone.

Measured from the cysteine to the phenylalanine, the CDR3 is 16 residues long. CDR3 DNA only is kept here, 48 bases in frame from base 1. V loses 0 bases at its end and J loses 5 bases; junction bases beyond the gene matches: 10. CDR1 and CDR2, per the germline V gene, are SGDLS and YYNGEE. For repertoire sequencing, the TCR beta CDR3 regions were amplified from RNA transcripts. The first round was an RT-PCR using HTBI primers with the Qiagen OneStep RT-PCR kit, and this first round was followed by a second-round multiplex PCR, then size selection and purification. The libraries underwent paired-end sequencing with 100 bp reads on an Illumina HiSeq2000. From the authors' description of their analysis: SOAPnuke was used to process the reads, throwing out any read that had adapters, had uncalled bases, had a mean Phred below 15, or lacked an exact constant-primer or identifier match. High-quality paired reads were merged with COPE v1.2.5. Each unique nucleotide sequence was defined as a clonotype, and clonotypes were aligned to IMGT TRB V, D and J references with MiTCR v1.1. The analysis was limited to V-J combinations with a frequency above 0.0001, which together covered 99% to 99.2% of the repertoires. For each V-J combination, a TCR clonal expansion and chaos score was defined as F50 clonal expansion divided by the chaos observed in the TCRdist matrix. Features were reduced by Welch's t-statistics and random forest to around 13 V-J combinations, which fed a naive Bayes classifier. The Morisita-Horn index was used to measure how similar the thyroid and blood repertoires were. Using fastp at Q25 and MiXCR, TCRdb reprocessed the public reads and kept productive beta chains. When rows share a CDR3 protein, they turn into one entry using the most common DNA and genes. It is TCRdb's table, rather than the study itself, that gives the V and J calls and clone size. Counted in this sample were roughly 51,000 distinct CDR3 sequences; 50% of them appeared once. The top ten clonotypes cover around 23% of the sample.

Overall study results and their limits: Among expanded thyroid clonotypes with frequency above 0.001, most also showed up in blood, which suggests that blood repertoires may reflect the thyroid immune response. In validation, the model predicted ophthalmopathy progression with roughly 68% sensitivity and about 73% specificity; fewer than 15 predicted patients were CT-confirmed with GO in a median of approximately 6.5 months. No statistical method was used to predetermine the sample size, and group allocation was not hidden from the investigators. The 13-signature model separated ophthalmopathy from stable hyperthyroidism with 85% to 90% sensitivity and roughly 84% specificity in cross-validation, and 80%/75% in the test set.

Patients with ophthalmopathy had moderately to severely active disease, with a Clinical Activity Score of 3 or more, a NOSPECS grade of 4 or more, and a disease duration of less than 3 months. Anyone with other autoimmune diseases, uncontrolled infections, pregnancy or lactation was excluded from the study. Diagnosis was based on clinical symptoms, serum thyroxine, TRAb, thyroid ultrasound and orbital computed tomography. Ficoll-Paque density gradient centrifugation was used to isolate PBMCs from 8 to 10 ml of fresh peripheral blood. Trizol reagent was used to extract the total RNA, and its quality was then checked on an Agilent 2100 Bioanalyzer.

The chain is assembled from TRBV9 and TRBJ1-2; 7 junctional bases match TRBD1. This TCR was recovered from an adult man with Graves' ophthalmopathy. The material sequenced was peripheral blood. The nucleotide sequence is given as TGTGCCAGCAGCGTAGCAGTAGGGGGCGCTGGTTATGGCTACACCTTC. Its translation is CASSVAVGGAGYGYTF.